The rows below give T cell receptor beta chains drawn from one sample of a study of cytomegalovirus exposure and HLA in healthy donors. Sequenced by immunoSEQ multiplex PCR; TCRdb stores in-frame clones only, minus some. The sample yields about 100,000 clones, approximately 72% seen once. The sequenced sample consisted of PBMCs. The receptors derive from a male donor in good health and CMV-seropositive. Both conserved end residues are part of each CDR3. A D gene is named only where the DNA matches it firmly. Only part of the rows carry a size: once, few, many, or a class if the clone is expanded.

-	TRBD1	TRBV5-1	TRBJ2-3	TGCGCCAGCAGCTCGGCGGACAGGGGAATTTCGAATACGCAGTATTTT	CASSSADRGISNTQYF
few	-	TRBV7-7	TRBJ1-1	TGTGCTAGCAGCTTGGACAGCCACAGTGAAGCTTTCTTT	CASSLDSHSEAFF
-	-	TRBV7-2	TRBJ2-1	TGTGCCAGCAGCTTAGAGAGCACGGGGTACTACCGTAGTGAGCAGTTCTTC	CASSLESTGYYRSEQFF
-	-	TRBV13	TRBJ1-1	TGTGCCAGCAGCTTTGCGAGGAAGGAGGAAGCTTTCTTT	CASSFARKEEAFF
-	TRBD1	TRBV5-1	TRBJ2-7	TGCGCCAGCAGCCCCCGACAGGGTGGTTCTTACGAGCAGTACTTC	CASSPRQGGSYEQYF
-	TRBD1	TRBV7-2	TRBJ1-2	TGTGCCAGCAGCCCCCTGACAGGGAATACGGGCGGCTACACCTTC	CASSPLTGNTGGYTF
-	TRBD1	TRBV5-4	TRBJ1-2	TGTGCCAGCAGAAACACAGGGGAAGATGGCTACACCTTC	CASRNTGEDGYTF
-	TRBD2	TRBV6-1	TRBJ2-7	TGTGCCAGCAGTGTTTCCCTAGCGGGGGTCTACGAGCAGTACTTC	CASSVSLAGVYEQYF
-	-	TRBV9	TRBJ2-5	TGTGCCAGCAGCGTTCTTGGCGAGACCCAGTACTTC	CASSVLGETQYF
-	-	TRBV11-3	TRBJ1-1	TGTGCCAGCAGCTTAGGAGTATCCATGAACACTGAAGCTTTCTTT	CASSLGVSMNTEAFF
-	-	TRBV7-9	TRBJ1-6	TGTGCCAGCAGCTTAGCGGCCAGGGGTTCACCCCTCCACTTT	CASSLAARGSPLHF
few	TRBD2	TRBV5-4	TRBJ2-1	TGTGCCAGCAGCTTGACTAGCGGGGGAAACGAGCAGTTCTTC	CASSLTSGGNEQFF
-	TRBD1	TRBV6-1	TRBJ1-5	TGTGCCAGCAGCTTTGGACAGGCGGGTCAGCCCCAGCATTTT	CASSFGQAGQPQHF
-	-	TRBV5-1	TRBJ2-5	TGCGCCAGCAGCTTGGAGGCGGGCGGCAGCCAAGAGACCCAGTACTTC	CASSLEAGGSQETQYF
-	-	TRBV7-2	TRBJ2-7	TGTGCCAGCAGCCCCCATGAGACTACCTCCTACGAGCAGTACTTC	CASSPHETTSYEQYF
-	TRBD1	TRBV9	TRBJ2-5	TGTGCCAGCAGCGGGACAGGGGGCTTGAGGGAGACCCAGTACTTC	CASSGTGGLRETQYF
-	-	TRBV25-1	TRBJ1-2	TGTGCCAGCGCAGACTCGGGCTATGGCTACACCTTC	CASADSGYGYTF
few	TRBD1	TRBV12-5	TRBJ1-2	TGTGCTAGTGGTTTGTTACTGGACAGGAAGAACTATGGCTACACCTTC	CASGLLLDRKNYGYTF
-	-	TRBV5-1	TRBJ2-7	TGCGCCAGCAATGGGGGCAGCTCCTACGAGCAGTACTTC	CASNGGSSYEQYF
-	-	TRBV5-1	TRBJ1-1	TGCGCCAGCAGCTCCCTAGGGGGTAACACTGAAGCTTTCTTT	CASSSLGGNTEAFF
-	-	TRBV5-6	TRBJ1-3	TGTGCCAGCAGCATGGACAGTCCAACGAGCCCCATATATTTT	CASSMDSPTSPIYF
-	TRBD2	TRBV19	TRBJ2-5	TGTGCCAGTAGTATCCGAGGGGCTAGCGGGGGCCAGTACTTC	CASSIRGASGGQYF
-	TRBD2	TRBV5-1	TRBJ2-2	TGCGCCAGCAGCTTGGGACACCGCGGGGGTGGAGGGGAGCTGTTTTTT	CASSLGHRGGGGELFF
-	-	TRBV10-2	TRBJ1-1	TGCGCCAGCAAGGGGATGAACACTGAAGCTTTCTTT	CASKGMNTEAFF
-	-	TRBV4-3	TRBJ2-1	TGCGCCAGCAGCCAAGGAGCGTACAATGAGCAGTTCTTC	CASSQGAYNEQFF
-	-	TRBV28	TRBJ1-2	TGTGCCAGCAGCTCCGAAGGGGCAGCGCGAATTGGCTACACCTTC	CASSSEGAARIGYTF
-	TRBD2	TRBV7-7	TRBJ2-3	TGTGCCAGCAGCCCGGGACTAGCAGCAGATACGCAGTATTTT	CASSPGLAADTQYF
-	-	TRBV5-1	TRBJ2-7	TGCGCCAGCAGCTTAACGGGGAATGACGAGCAGTACTTC	CASSLTGNDEQYF
-	-	TRBV11-3	TRBJ1-1	TGTGCCAGCAGCTTAAGCCAGAGACGGGTTGAAGCTTTCTTT	CASSLSQRRVEAFF
-	TRBD1	TRBV19	TRBJ1-1	TGTGCCAGTAGTACCTACAGGGGGAACACTGAAGCTTTCTTT	CASSTYRGNTEAFF
-	-	TRBV7-2	TRBJ1-6	TGTGCCAGCAGCGCAGAGTCCGAGAGGCCCCTCCACTTT	CASSAESERPLHF